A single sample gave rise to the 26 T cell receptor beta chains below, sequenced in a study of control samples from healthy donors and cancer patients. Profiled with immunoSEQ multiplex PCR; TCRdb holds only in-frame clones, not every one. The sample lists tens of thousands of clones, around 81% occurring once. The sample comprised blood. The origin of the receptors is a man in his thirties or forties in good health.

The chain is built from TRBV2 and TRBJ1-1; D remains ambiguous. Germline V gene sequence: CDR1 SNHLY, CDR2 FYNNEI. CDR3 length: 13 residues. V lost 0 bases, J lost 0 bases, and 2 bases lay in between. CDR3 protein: CASSEALNTEAFF. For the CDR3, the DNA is TGTGCCAGCAGTGAAGCCCTGAACACTGAAGCTTTCTTT.

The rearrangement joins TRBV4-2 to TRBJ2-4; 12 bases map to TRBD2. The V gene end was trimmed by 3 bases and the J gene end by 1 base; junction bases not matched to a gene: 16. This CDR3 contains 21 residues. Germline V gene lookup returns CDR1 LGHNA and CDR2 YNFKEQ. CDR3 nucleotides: TGTGCCAGCAGCCACGACCCTCCGGGACTAGCGGGCGGTGGGGCCAAAAACATTCAGTACTTC. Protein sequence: CASSHDPPGLAGGGAKNIQYF.

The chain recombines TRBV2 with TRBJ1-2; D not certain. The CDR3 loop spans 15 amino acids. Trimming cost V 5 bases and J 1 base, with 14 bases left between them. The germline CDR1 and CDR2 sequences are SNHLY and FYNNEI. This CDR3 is CASSTPHGDNYGYTF. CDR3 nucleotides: TGTGCCAGCAGTACTCCCCACGGGGATAACTATGGCTACACCTTC.

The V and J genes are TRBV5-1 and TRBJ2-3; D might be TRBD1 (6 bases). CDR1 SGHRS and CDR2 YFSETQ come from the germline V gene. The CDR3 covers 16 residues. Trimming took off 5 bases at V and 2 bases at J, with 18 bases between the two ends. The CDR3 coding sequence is TGCGCCAGCAGTCAGAGGGCAGGGGTATCCACAGATACGCAGTATTTT. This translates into CASSQRAGVSTDTQYF.

As DNA, the CDR3 is TGCAGTGCTAGTATTGGCCAGGGTGGCTACACCTTC. Amino acid sequence: CSASIGQGGYTF. The chain has TRBV20-1 and TRBJ1-2; possible D gene TRBD1, 5 bases. V lost 3 bases, J lost 7 bases, and 12 bases lay in between. The CDR3 totals 12 residues. The germline V gene encodes CDR1 DFQATT and CDR2 SNEGSKA (reference sequence).

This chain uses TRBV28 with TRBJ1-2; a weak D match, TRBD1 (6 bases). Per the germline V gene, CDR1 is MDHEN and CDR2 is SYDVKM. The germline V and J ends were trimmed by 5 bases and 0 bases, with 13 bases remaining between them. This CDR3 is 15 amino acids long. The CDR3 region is CASSQGLSPNYGYTF. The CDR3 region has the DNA TGTGCCAGCAGTCAGGGGCTATCTCCTAACTATGGCTACACCTTC.

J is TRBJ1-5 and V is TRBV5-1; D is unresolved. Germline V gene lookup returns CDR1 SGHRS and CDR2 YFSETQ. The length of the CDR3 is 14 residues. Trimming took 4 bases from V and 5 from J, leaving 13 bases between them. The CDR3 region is CASSESGIDQPQHF. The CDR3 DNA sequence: TGCGCCAGCAGCGAATCGGGAATTGATCAGCCCCAGCATTTT.

CDR3 in amino acids: CASSKRDRETQYF. Here the CDR3 DNA reads TGTGCCAGCAGCAAACGGGACAGGGAGACCCAGTACTTC. This chain joins TRBV6-4 and TRBJ2-5; 8 bases line up with TRBD1. Germline-derived CDR1 and CDR2 are MRHNA and SNTAGT. This CDR3 spans 13 amino acids. V was clipped by 6 bases and J by 5 bases; unmatched bases: 5.

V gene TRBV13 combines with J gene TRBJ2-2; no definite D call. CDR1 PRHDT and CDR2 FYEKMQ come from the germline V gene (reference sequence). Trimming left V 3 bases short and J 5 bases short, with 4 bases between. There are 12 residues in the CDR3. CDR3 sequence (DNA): TGTGCCAGCAGCTTGGGGACCGGGGAGCTGTTTTTT. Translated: CASSLGTGELFF.

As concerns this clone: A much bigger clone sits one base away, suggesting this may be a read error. This chain's CDR3 is CASSQIVGQKYF. DNA of the CDR3: TGTGCCAGCAGCCAAATTGTGGGACAAAAGTACTTC. The chain uses TRBV3-1 (or the pseudogene TRBV3-2) and TRBJ2-7; possibly TRBD1 for D (6 bases). The germline V gene encodes CDR1 LGHDT and CDR2 YNNKEL (reference sequence). Between the trimmed V and J ends, which lost 2 bases and 11 bases, there was a span of 13 bases. CDR3 length equals 12 residues.

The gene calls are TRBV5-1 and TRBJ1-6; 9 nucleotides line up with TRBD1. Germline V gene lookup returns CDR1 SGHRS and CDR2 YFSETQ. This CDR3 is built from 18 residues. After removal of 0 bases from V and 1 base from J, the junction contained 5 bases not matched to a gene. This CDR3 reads CASSLDGTGSSYNSPLHF. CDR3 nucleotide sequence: TGCGCCAGCAGCTTGGATGGGACAGGGTCTTCCTATAATTCACCCCTCCACTTT.

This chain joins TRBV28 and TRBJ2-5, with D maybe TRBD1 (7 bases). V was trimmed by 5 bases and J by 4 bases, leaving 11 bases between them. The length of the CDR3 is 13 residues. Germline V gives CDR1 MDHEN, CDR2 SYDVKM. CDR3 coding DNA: TGTGCCAGCAGTCAGGGGGGCAGAGAGACCCAGTACTTC. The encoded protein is CASSQGGRETQYF.

The chain's CDR3 is CAWSAEADPYNEQFF. As DNA, the CDR3 is TGTGCCTGGAGTGCCGAAGCGGACCCCTACAATGAGCAGTTCTTC. This chain uses TRBV30 with TRBJ2-1, with D possibly TRBD2 on 5 matching bases. This CDR3 comprises 15 residues. The germline V gene has CDR1 GTSNPN and CDR2 SVGIG (reference sequence). Trimming pared 1 base from V and 2 bases from J, leaving 12 bases between.

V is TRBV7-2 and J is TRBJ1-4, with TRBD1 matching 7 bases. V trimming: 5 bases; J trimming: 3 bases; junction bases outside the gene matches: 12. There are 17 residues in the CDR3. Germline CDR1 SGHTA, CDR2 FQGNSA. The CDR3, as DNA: TGTGCCAGCAGCCCGCGACAGGGCCGAAGGGCTAATGAAAAACTGTTTTTT. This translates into CASSPRQGRRANEKLFF.

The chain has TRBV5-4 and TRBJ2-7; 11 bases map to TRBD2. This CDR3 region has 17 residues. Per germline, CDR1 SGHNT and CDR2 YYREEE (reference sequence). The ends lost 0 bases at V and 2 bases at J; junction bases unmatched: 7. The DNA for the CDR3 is TGTGCCAGCAGCTTGGAAGCTAGCGGGGGGTATCCCTACGAGCAGTACTTC. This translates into CASSLEASGGYPYEQYF.

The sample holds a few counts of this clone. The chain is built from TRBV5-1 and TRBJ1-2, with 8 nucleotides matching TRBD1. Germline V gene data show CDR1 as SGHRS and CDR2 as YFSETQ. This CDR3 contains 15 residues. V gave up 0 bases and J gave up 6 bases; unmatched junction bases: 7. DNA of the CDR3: TGCGCCAGCAGCTTGGGCCCAGGGGGCCTAGATGGCTACACCTTC. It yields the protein CASSLGPGGLDGYTF.

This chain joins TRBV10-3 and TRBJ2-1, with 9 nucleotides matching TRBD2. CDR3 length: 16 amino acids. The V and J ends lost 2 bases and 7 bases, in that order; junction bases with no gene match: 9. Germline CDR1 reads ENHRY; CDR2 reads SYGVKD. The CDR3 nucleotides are TGTGCCATCAGTGAGCAGACTAGCGGCCGGCGAAATGAGCAGTTCTTC. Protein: CAISEQTSGRRNEQFF.

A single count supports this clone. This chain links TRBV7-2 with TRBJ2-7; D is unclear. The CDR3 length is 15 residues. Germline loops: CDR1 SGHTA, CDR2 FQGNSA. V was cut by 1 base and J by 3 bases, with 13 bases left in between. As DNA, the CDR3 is TGTGCCAGCAGCTTAGATGCCTTGGGCGTCTACGAGCAGTACTTC. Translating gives CASSLDALGVYEQYF. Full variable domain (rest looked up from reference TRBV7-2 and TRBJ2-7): GAGVSQSPSNKVTEKGKDVELRCDPISGHTALYWYRQSLGQGLEFLIYFQGNSAPDKSGLPSDRFSAERTGGSVSTLTIQRTQQEDSAVYLCASSLDALGVYEQYFGPGTRLTVT.

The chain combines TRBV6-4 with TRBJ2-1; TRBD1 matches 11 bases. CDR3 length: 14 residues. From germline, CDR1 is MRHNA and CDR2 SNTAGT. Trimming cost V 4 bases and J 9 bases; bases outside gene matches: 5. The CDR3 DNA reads TGTGCCAGCAGTGTCGGGACAGGGGGTTTTGAGCAGTTCTTC. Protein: CASSVGTGGFEQFF.

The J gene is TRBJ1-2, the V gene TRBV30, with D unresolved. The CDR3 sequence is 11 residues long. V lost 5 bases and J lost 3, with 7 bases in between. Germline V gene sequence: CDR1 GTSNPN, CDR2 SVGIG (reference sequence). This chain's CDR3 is CAWGVYYGYTF. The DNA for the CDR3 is TGTGCCTGGGGCGTTTACTATGGCTACACCTTC.

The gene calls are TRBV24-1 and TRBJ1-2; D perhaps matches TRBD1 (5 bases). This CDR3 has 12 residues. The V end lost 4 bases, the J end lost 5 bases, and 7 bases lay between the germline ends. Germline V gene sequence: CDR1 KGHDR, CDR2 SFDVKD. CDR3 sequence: CATSEAGYGYTF. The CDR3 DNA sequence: TGTGCCACCAGTGAGGCAGGGTATGGCTACACCTTC.

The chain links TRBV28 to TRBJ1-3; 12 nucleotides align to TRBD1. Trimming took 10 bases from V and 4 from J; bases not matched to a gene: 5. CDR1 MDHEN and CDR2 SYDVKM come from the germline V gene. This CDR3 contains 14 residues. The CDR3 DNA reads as TGTGCCACCCGGGACAGGGGGCTCGGAAACACCATATATTTT. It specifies CATRDRGLGNTIYF. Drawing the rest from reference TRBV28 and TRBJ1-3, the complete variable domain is DVKVTQSSRYLVKRTGEKVFLECVQDMDHENMFWYRQDPGLGLRLIYFSYDVKMKEKGDIPEGYSVSREKKERFSLILESASTNQTSMYLCATRDRGLGNTIYFGEGSWLTVV.

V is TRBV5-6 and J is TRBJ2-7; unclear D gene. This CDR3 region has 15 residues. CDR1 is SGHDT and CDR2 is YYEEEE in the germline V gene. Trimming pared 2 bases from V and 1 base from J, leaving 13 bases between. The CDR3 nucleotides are TGTGCCAGCAGCTTTTGGGGTGTTGGGTCCTACGAGCAGTACTTC. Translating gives CASSFWGVGSYEQYF.

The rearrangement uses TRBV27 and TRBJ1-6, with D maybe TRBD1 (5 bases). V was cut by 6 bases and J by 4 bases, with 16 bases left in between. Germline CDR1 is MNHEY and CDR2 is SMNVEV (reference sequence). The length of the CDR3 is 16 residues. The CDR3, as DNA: TGTGCCAGCAGGACGGGGACCACGAGGTATAATTCACCCCTCCACTTT. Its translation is CASRTGTTRYNSPLHF.

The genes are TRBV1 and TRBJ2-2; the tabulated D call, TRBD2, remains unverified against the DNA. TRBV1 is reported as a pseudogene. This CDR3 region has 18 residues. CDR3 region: CTSSPTSGGGRPSRELFF. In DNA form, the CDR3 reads TGCACCAGCAGCCCGACTAGCGGGGGGGGCCGCCCCTCGAGGGAGCTGTTTTTT.

The CDR3 reads CASSFGDSPLHF. DNA of the CDR3: TGTGCCAGCAGTTTCGGGGATTCACCCCTCCACTTT. The V gene is TRBV6-5, the J gene TRBJ1-6; unclear D gene. Germline assignment: CDR1 MNHEY and CDR2 SVGAGI. The ends were cut back, 4 bases at V and 8 bases at J, with 6 bases in the middle. This CDR3 comprises 12 residues.